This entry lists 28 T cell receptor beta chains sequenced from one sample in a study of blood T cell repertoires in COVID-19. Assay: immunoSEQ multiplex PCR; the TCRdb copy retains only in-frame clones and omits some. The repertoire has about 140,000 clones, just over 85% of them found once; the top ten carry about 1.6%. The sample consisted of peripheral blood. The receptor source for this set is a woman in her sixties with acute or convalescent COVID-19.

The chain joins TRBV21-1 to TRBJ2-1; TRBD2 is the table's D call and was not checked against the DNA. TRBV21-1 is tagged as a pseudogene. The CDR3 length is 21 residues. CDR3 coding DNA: TGTGCCAGCAGCAAAAGGGAGATCGGGCGCGGGGGGCTTGTCTCCTACAATGAGCAGTTCTTC. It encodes CASSKREIGRGGLVSYNEQFF.

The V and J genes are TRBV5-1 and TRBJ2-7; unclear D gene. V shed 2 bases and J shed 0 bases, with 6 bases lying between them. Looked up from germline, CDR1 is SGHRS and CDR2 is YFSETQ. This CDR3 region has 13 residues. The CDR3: CASSLAHSYEQYF. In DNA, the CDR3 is TGCGCCAGCAGCTTAGCGCACTCCTACGAGCAGTACTTC.

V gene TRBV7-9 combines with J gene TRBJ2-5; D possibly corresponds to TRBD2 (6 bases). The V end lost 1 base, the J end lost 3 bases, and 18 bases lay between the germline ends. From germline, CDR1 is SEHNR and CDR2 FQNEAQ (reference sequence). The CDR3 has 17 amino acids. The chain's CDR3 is CASSLGAGLARKETQYF. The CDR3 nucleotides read TGTGCCAGCAGCTTAGGGGCGGGGCTAGCGCGGAAAGAGACCCAGTACTTC. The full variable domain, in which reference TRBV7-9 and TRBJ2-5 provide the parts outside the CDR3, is DTGVSQNPRHKITKRGQNVTFRCDPISEHNRLYWYRQTLGQGPEFLTYFQNEAQLEKSRLLSDRFSAERPKGSFSTLEIQRTEQGDSAMYLCASSLGAGLARKETQYFGPGTRLLVL.

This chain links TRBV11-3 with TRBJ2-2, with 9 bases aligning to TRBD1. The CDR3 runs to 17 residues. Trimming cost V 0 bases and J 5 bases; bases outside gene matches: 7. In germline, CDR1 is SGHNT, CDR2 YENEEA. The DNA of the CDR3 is TGTGCCAGCAGCTTAGAATACAGGGGGCGCTTAACCGGGGAGCTGTTTTTT. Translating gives CASSLEYRGRLTGELFF.

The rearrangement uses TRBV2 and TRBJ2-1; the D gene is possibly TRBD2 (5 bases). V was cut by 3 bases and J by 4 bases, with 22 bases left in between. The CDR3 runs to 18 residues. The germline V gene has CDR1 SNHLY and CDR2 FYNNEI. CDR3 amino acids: CASSDHYRSGIGYNEQFF. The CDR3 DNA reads TGTGCCAGCAGTGACCACTACCGGAGCGGAATAGGGTACAATGAGCAGTTCTTC.

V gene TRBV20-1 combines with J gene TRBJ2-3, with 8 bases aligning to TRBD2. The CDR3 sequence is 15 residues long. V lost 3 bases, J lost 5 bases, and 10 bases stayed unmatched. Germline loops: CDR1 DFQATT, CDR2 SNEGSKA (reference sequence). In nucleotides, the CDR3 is TGCAGTGCTAGTACTAGCGGCCAAGACATAGATACGCAGTATTTT. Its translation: CSASTSGQDIDTQYF.

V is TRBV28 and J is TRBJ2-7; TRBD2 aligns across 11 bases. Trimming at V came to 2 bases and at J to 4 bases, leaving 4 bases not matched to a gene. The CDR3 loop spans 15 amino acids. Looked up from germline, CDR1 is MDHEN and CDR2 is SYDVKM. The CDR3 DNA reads TGTGCCAGCAGTTTAGGACTAGCGGGTGCTTACGAGCAGTACTTC. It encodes CASSLGLAGAYEQYF. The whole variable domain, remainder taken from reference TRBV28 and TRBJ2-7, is DVKVTQSSRYLVKRTGEKVFLECVQDMDHENMFWYRQDPGLGLRLIYFSYDVKMKEKGDIPEGYSVSREKKERFSLILESASTNQTSMYLCASSLGLAGAYEQYFGPGTRLTVT.

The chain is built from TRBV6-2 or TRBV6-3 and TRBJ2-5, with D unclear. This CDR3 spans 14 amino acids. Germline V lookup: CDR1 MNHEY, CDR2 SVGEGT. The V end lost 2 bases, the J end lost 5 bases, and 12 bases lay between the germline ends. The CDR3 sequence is CASSYGRSRETQYF. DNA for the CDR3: TGTGCCAGCAGTTACGGCAGGTCAAGGGAGACCCAGTACTTC.

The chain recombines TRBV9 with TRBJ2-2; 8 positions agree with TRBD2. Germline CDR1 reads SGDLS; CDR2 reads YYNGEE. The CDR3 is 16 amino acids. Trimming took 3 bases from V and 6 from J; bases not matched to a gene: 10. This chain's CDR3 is CASSESGGGVSGELFF. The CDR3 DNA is TGTGCCAGCAGCGAAAGCGGGGGAGGAGTGTCCGGGGAGCTGTTTTTT.

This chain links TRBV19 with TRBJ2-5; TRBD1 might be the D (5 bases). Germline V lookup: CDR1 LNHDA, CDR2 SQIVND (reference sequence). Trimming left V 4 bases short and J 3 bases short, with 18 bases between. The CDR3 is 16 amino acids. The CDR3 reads CASSTAGKTTEETQYF. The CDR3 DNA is TGTGCCAGTAGTACAGCAGGGAAGACCACGGAAGAGACCCAGTACTTC. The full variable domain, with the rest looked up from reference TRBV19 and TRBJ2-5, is DGGITQSPKYLFRKEGQNVTLSCEQNLNHDAMYWYRQDPGQGLRLIYYSQIVNDFQKGDIAEGYSVSREKKESFPLTVTSAQKNPTAFYLCASSTAGKTTEETQYFGPGTRLLVL.

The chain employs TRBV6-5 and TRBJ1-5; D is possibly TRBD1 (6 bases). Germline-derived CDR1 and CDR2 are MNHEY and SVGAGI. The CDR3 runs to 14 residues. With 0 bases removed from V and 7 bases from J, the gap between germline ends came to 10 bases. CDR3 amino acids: CASSYSGAGQPQHF. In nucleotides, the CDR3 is TGTGCCAGCAGTTACTCGGGGGCAGGCCAGCCCCAGCATTTT.

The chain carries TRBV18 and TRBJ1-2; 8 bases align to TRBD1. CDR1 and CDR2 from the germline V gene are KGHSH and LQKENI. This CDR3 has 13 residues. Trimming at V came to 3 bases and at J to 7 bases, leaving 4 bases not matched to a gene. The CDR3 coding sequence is TGTGCCAGCTCACCTTGGGACAGGTTTGGCTACACCTTC. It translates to CASSPWDRFGYTF.

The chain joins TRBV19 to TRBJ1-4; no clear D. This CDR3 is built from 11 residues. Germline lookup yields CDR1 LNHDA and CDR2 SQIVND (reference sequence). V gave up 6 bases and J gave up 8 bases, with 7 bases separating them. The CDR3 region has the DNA TGTGCCAGTAGGGTGAGCGAAAAACTGTTTTTT. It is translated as CASRVSEKLFF.

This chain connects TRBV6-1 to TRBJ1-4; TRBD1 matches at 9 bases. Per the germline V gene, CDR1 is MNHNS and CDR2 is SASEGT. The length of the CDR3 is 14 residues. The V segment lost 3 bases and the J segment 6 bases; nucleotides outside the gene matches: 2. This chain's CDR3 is CASSEGTGYEKLFF. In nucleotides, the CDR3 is TGTGCCAGCAGTGAGGGGACAGGGTATGAAAAACTGTTTTTT.

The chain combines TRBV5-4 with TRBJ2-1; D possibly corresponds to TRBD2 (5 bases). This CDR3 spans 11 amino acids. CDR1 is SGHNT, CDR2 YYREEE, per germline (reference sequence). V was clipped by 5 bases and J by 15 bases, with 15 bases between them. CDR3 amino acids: CASSFEGGVFF. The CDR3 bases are TGTGCCAGCAGTTTCGAGGGCGGTGTGTTCTTC.

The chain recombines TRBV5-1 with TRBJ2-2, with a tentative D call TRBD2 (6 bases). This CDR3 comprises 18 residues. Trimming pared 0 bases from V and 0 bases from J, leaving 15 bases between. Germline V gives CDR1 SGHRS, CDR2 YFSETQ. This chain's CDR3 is CASSLVYREPPNTGELFF. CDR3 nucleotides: TGCGCCAGCAGCTTGGTGTACCGGGAGCCCCCGAACACCGGGGAGCTGTTTTTT.

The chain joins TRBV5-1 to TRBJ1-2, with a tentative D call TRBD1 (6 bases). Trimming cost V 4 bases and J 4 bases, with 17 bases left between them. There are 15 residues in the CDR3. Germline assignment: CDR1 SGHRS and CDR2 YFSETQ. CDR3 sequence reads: CASSHSGRGIYGYTF. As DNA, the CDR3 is TGCGCCAGCAGCCATAGCGGGAGGGGGATCTATGGCTACACCTTC.

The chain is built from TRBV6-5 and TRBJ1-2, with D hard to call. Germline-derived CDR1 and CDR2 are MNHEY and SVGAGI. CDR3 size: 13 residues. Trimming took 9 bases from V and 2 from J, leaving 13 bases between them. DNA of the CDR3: TGTGCCAGTTTACCGGAGCTCAACTATGGCTACACCTTC. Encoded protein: CASLPELNYGYTF.

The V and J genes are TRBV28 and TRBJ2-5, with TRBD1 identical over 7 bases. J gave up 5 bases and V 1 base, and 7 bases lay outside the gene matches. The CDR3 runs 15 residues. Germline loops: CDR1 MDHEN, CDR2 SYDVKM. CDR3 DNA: TGTGCCAGCAGTTTATCAGGACAGGCTTGGGAGACCCAGTACTTC. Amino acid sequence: CASSLSGQAWETQYF.

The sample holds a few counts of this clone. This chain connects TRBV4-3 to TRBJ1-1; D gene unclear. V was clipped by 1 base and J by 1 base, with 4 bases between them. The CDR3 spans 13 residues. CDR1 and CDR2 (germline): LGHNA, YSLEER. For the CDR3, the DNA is TGCGCCAGCAGCCAAGCCGGGAACACTGAAGCTTTCTTT. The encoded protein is CASSQAGNTEAFF.

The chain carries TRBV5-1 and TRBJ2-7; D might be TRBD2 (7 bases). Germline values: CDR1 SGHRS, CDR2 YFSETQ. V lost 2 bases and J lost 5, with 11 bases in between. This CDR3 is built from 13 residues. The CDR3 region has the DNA TGCGCCAGCAGCTTCGGGGGGCAGAACGAGCAGTACTTC. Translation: CASSFGGQNEQYF.

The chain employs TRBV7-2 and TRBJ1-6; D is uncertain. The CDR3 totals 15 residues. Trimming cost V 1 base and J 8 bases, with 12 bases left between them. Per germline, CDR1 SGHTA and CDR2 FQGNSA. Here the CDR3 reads CASSLEGTGYSPLHF. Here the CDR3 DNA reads TGTGCCAGCAGCTTAGAGGGTACGGGATATTCACCCCTCCACTTT. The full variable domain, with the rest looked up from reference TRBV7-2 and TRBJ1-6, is GAGVSQSPSNKVTEKGKDVELRCDPISGHTALYWYRQSLGQGLEFLIYFQGNSAPDKSGLPSDRFSAERTGGSVSTLTIQRTQQEDSAVYLCASSLEGTGYSPLHFGNGTRLTVT.

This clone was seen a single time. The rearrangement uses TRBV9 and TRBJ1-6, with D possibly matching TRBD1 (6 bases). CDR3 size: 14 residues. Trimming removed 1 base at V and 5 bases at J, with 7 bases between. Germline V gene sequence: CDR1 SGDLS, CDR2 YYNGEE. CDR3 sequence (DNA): TGTGCCAGCAGCGTAAGGACAGATAATTCACCCCTCCACTTT. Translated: CASSVRTDNSPLHF.

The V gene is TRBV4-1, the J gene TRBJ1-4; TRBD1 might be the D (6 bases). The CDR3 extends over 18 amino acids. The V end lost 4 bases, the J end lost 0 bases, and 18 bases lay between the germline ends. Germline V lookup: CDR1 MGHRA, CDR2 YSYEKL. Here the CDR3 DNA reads TGCGCCAGCAGCCGGACAGCGTCACTGGGGACAACTAATGAAAAACTGTTTTTT. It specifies CASSRTASLGTTNEKLFF.

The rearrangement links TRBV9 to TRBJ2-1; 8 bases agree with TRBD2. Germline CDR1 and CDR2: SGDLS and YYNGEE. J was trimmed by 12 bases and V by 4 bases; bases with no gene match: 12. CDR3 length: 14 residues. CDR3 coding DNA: TGTGCCAGCAGCCCAGGACTAGCCGACCGGGGGCAGTTCTTC. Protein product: CASSPGLADRGQFF.

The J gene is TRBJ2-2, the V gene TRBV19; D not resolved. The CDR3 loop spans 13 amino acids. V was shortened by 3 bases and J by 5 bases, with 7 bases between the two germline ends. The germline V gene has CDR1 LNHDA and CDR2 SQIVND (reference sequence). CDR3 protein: CASSITVTGELFF. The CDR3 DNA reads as TGTGCCAGTAGTATTACTGTTACCGGGGAGCTGTTTTTT.

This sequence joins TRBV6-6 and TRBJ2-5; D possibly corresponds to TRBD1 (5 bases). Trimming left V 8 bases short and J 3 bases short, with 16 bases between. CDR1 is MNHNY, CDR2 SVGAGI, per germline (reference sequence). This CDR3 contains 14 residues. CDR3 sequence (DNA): TGTGCCAGCCAGCCCAGGGATTTGGAAGAGACCCAGTACTTC. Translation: CASQPRDLEETQYF.

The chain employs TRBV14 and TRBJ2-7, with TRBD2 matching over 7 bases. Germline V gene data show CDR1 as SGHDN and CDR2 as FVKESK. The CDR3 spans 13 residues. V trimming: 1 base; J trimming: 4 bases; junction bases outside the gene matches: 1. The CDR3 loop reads CASSQGGGYEQYF. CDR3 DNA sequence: TGTGCCAGCAGCCAAGGGGGGGGATACGAGCAGTACTTC.